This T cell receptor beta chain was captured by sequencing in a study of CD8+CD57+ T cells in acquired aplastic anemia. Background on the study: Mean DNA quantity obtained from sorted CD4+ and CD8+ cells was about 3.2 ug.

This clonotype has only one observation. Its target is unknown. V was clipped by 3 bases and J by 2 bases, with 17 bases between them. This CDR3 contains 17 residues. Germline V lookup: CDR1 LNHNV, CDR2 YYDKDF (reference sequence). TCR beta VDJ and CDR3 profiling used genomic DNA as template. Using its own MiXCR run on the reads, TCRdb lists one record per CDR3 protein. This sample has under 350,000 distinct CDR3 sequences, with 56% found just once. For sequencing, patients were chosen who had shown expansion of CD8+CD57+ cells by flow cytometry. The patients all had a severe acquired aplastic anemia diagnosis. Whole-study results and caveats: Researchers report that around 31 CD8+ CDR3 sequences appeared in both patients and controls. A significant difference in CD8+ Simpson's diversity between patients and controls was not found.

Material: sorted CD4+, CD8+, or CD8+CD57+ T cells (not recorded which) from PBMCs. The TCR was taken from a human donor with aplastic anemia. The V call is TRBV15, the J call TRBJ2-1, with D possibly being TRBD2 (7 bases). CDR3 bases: TGTGCCACCAGCAGCTCGGGGGGCGCAGGTACCTACAATGAGCAGTTCTTC. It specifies CATSSSGGAGTYNEQFF.